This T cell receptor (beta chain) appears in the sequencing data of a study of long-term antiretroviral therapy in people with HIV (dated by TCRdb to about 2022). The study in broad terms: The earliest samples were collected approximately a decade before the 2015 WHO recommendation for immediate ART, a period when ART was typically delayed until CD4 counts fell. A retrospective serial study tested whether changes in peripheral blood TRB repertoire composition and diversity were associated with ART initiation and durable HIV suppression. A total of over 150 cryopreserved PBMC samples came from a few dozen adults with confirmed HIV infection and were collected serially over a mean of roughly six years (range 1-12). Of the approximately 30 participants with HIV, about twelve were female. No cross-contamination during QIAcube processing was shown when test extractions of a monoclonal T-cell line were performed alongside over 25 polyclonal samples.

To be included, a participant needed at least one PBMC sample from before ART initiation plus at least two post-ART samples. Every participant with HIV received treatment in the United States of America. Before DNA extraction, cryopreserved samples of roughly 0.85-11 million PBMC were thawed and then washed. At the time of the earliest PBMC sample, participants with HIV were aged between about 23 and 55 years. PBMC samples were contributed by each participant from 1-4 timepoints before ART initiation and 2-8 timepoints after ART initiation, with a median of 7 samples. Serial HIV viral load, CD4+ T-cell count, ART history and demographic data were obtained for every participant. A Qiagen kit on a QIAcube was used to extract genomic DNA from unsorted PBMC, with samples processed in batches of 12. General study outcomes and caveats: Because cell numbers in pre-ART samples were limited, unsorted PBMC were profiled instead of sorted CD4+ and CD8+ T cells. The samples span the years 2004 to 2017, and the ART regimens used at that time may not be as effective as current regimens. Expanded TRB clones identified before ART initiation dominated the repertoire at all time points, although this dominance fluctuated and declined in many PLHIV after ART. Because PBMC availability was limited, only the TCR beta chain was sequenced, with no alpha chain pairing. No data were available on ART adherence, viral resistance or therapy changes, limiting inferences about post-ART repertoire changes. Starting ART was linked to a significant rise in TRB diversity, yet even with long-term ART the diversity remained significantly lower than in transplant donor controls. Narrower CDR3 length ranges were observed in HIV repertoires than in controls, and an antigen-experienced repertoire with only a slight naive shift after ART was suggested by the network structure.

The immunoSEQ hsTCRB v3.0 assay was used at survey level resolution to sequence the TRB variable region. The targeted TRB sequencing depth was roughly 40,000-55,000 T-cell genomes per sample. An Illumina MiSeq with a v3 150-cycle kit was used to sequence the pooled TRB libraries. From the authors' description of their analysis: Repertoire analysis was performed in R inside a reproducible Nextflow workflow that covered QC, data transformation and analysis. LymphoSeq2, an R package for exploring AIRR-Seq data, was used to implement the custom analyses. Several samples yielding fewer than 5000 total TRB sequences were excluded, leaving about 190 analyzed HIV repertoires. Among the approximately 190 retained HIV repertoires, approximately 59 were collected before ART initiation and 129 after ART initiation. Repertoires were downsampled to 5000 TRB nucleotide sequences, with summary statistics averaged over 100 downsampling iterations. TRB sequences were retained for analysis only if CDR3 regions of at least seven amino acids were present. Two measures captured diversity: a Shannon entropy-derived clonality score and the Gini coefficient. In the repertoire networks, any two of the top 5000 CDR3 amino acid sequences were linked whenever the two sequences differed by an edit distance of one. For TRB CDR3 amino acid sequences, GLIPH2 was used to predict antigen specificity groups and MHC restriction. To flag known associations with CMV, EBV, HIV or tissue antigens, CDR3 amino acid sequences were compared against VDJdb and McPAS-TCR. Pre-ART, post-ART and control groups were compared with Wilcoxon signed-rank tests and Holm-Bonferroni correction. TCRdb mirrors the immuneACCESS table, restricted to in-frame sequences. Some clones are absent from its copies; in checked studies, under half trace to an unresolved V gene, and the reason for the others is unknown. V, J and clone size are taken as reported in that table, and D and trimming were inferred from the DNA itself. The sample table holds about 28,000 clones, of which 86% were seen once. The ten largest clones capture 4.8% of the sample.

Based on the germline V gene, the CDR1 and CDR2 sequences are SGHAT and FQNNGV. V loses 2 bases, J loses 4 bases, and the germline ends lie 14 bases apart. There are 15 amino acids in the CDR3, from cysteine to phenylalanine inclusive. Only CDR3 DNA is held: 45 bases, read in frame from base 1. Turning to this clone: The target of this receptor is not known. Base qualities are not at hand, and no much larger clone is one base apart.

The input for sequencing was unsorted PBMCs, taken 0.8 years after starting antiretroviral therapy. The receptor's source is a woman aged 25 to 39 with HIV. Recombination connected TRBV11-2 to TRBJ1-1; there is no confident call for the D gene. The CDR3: CASSLLRGGPTEAFF. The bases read TGTGCCAGCAGCTTACTTCGGGGTGGGCCCACTGAAGCTTTCTTT.